The following is a TCR beta chain sequence with its context. Antigen: not known. Expressed TCRB transcripts were sequenced because the entire RNA isolate underwent reverse transcription. The method was immunoSEQ multiplex PCR; TCRdb's version includes in-frame clones alone and lacks a portion of them. The table lists 430,000 or so clones, about 10% of them singletons. This specimen belongs to a study of beta chain features in type 1 diabetes. Study-wide points: Among patients with Type 1 diabetes, TCRB CDR3s were moderately but significantly shorter in every one of the four CD4+ subsets. Overrepresentation of cells with high TCR expression could result from cDNA sequencing. Insertion counts at VDJ junctions were lower in type 1 diabetes patients, who also showed more deletions there.

V lost 4 bases and J lost 0, with 10 bases in between. Germline V lookup: CDR1 SGHRS, CDR2 YFSETQ. CDR3 length: 15 residues. This receptor was obtained from a woman aged 18-29 years in good health. The material sequenced was naive CD4+ T cells from blood. The chain recombines TRBV5-1 with TRBJ2-2, with no clear D. This chain's CDR3 is CASSQAAANTGELFF. The CDR3, as DNA: TGCGCCAGCAGCCAGGCGGCGGCGAACACCGGGGAGCTGTTTTTT. The full variable domain, in which reference TRBV5-1 and TRBJ2-2 provide the parts outside the CDR3, is KAGVTQTPRYLIKTRGQQVTLSCSPISGHRSVSWYQQTPGQGLQFLFEYFSETQRNKGNFPGRFSGRQFSNSRSEMNVSTLELGDSALYLCASSQAAANTGELFFGEGSRLTVL.